This TCR beta chain emerged from a study of blood T cell repertoires in COVID-19 (dated by TCRdb to the early 2020s). At the level of the whole study: Samples from collaborators originated in the United States, Italy and Spain and spanned both the acute and convalescent phases of COVID-19. Where available, HLA class I and class II types were obtained from metadata supplied by the sample provider rather than from assay-based typing. The repertoires were released in a freely available public database intended as a resource for research on the immune response to SARS-CoV-2. Deeply sampled blood TCRbeta repertoires from subjects exposed to, actively infected with, or recovered from COVID-19 were included in the dataset. Samples came from the ongoing ImmuneRACE study (first 160 participants) plus 1,254 subjects from 6 global collaborators. The material from the prospective study consisted of cDNA or gDNA derived from T cells, B-cell-depleted T cells, or PBMCs. Sample metadata almost always included a de-identified subject ID, COVID-19 status, age in years and sex.

This clone was seen more than once but under ten times. No antigen is known for it. Base qualities were left out, and no much larger clone turns up one base away. In the same sample, other DNA sequences code for this CDR3. Each collaborating institution followed its own protocols to collect whole blood in K2EDTA tubes. For TCRbeta analysis, collaborators shipped samples in one of three forms: frozen whole blood, isolated PBMCs, or DNA extracted from either of those sample types. Study-wide conclusions, independent of this receptor: The amount of clinical and demographic metadata varied by source and participant and was provided uncurated.

Compared with germline, V lacks 6 bases and J lacks 0 bases; bases without a gene match: 4. CDR1 SNHLY and CDR2 FYNNEI were looked up in the germline V gene. Measured from the cysteine to the phenylalanine, the CDR3 is 14 residues long. CDR3 DNA is the only sequence kept; it has 42 bases, read in frame from the first base. The immunoSEQ Assay, a bias-controlled multiplex PCR, was used to amplify TCRbeta CDR3 regions from genomic DNA. The study's processing was this. Nucleated cell counts per sample were estimated from amplification of reference gene primers within the assay. Sequence reads were collapsed and filtered to measure the absolute abundance of every unique TCRbeta CDR3 rearrangement. For each sample, productive Simpson clonality was calculated as the square root of Simpson's diversity index over productive rearrangements. TCRdb limited this immuneACCESS table to in-frame rearrangements with V and J called. A share of clones is missing; checked studies link under half to unresolved V genes, and the rest is unexplained. That table supplies the V and J calls and clone size; D and trimming were determined from the DNA. Present in this sample are roughly 250,000 clones, 70% to 80% of which were seen just once. The ten largest clones capture 3.3% of the sample.

The receptor's source is a woman older than 75 with acute or convalescent COVID-19. Material: peripheral blood. The V and J genes are TRBV2 and TRBJ2-7, with TRBD1 matching 8 junction bases. CDR3 protein: CASRRTGSSYEQYF. The DNA sequence is as follows: TGTGCCAGCAGACGGACAGGGAGCTCCTACGAGCAGTACTTC. The full variable domain, with segments outside the CDR3 supplied by the reference TRBV2 and TRBJ2-7 proteins, appears as EPEVTQTPSHQVTQMGQEVILRCVPISNHLYFYWYRQILGQKVEFLVSFYNNEISEKSEIFDDQFSVERPDGSNFTLKIRSTKLEDSAMYFCASRRTGSSYEQYFGPGTRLTVT.